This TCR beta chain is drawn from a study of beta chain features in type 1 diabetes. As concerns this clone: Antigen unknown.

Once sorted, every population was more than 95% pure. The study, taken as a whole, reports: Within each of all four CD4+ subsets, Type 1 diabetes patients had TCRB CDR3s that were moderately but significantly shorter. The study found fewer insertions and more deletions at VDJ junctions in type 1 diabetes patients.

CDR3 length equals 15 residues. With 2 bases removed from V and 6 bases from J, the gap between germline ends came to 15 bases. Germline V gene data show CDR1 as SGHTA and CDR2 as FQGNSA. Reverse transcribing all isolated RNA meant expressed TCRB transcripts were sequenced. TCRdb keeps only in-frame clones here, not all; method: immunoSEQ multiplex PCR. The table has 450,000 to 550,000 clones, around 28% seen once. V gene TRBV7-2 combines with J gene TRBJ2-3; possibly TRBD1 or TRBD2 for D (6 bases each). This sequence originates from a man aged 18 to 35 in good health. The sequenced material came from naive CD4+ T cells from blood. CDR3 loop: CASSLRGRPSDTQYF. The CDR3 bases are TGTGCCAGCAGCTTAAGGGGGAGGCCATCGGATACGCAGTATTTT.